This T cell receptor (beta chain) emerged from a study of T cell clonality in common variable immunodeficiency. Patients and controls were mostly of Caucasian heritage. Blood samples were heparinized, about 5 to 9 ml per donor. Points from the study as a whole: CVID subjects shared fewer TCRbeta clones than healthy controls did. CVID patient heterogeneity limited repertoire-clinical complication correlations.

Ten or more counts support this clone. Its antigen is undetermined. The read ends 3 residues shy of where the CDR3 ends; the end is completed using the germline J gene. Trimming removed 4 bases from V and 1 base from J; junction bases left unmatched: 11. The CDR3 extends over 17 amino acids. CDR1 SGDLS and CDR2 YYNGEE come from the germline V gene. The method was immunoSEQ multiplex PCR; TCRdb's version includes in-frame clones alone and lacks a portion of them. There are approximately 81,000 clones in the sample, none observed a single time. The source of this sequence is a person aged 18-70 years in good health. This chain connects TRBV9 to TRBJ2-3, with TRBD1 matching over 8 bases. Input material: peripheral blood mononuclear cells. CDR3 bases read: TGTGCCAGCAGCAAGACTCAGGGGGCTTTTGGCACAGATACG. It is translated as CASSKTQGAFGTDT. The entire CDR3 sequence reads CASSKTQGAFGTDTQYF.